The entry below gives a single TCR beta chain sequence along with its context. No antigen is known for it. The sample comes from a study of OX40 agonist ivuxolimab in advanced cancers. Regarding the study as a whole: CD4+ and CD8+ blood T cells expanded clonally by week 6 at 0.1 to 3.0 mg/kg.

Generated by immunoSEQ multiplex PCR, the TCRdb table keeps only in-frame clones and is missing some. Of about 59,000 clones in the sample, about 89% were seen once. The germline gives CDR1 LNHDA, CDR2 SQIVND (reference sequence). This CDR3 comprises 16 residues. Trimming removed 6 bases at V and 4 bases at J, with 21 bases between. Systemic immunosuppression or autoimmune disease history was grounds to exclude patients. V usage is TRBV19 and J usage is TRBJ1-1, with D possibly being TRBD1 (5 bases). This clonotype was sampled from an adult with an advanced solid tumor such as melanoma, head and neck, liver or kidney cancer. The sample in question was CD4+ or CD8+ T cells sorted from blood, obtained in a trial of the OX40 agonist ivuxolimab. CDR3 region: CASRLQAARVGTEAFF. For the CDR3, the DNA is TGTGCCAGTAGACTACAGGCGGCGCGGGTCGGCACTGAAGCTTTCTTT.